The 26 T cell receptor beta chains below all came from one sample that was sequenced in a study of T-cell memory formation after mild COVID-19. TCRdb reanalysed the 5' RACE reads using MiXCR and keeps one entry per CDR3 protein. The data contain hundreds of thousands of distinct CDR3 sequences, 20% to 25% of them singletons. The material sequenced was PBMCs or a T cell subset sorted from them (not recorded which). The origin of the receptors is an adult woman who had mild COVID-19 (a few samples of this study predate the infection). Cell type and time point are not known.

In regard to this clonotype: At one boundary the junction diverges from the germline segment, which might be a read error. The rearrangement joins TRBV7-2 to TRBJ2-7; 14 nucleotides match TRBD2. The CDR3 spans 16 residues. Germline V lookup: CDR1 SGHTA, CDR2 FQGNSA. The CDR3 nucleotides read TGTGCCAGCAGCTACTCCGGGACTAGCGGGAGTCACGAGCGGTACTTC. Its translation: CASSYSGTSGSHERYF.

The V gene is TRBV5-1, the J gene TRBJ2-1, with 9 bases lining up with TRBD1. V shed 4 bases and J 8 bases; nucleotides not matched to a gene: 16. Germline CDR1 and CDR2: SGHRS and YFSETQ. The CDR3 totals 17 residues. For the CDR3, the DNA is TGCGCCAGCAGCGCGTGGTTCCCGGGACAGGGTCACGATGAGCAGTTCTTC. Translating gives CASSAWFPGQGHDEQFF. Variable domain in full (rest from reference TRBV5-1 and TRBJ2-1): KAGVTQTPRYLIKTRGQQVTLSCSPISGHRSVSWYQQTPGQGLQFLFEYFSETQRNKGNFPGRFSGRQFSNSRSEMNVSTLELGDSALYLCASSAWFPGQGHDEQFFGPGTRLTVL.

This clonotype was observed at least ten times. This chain joins TRBV7-9 and TRBJ1-1; D not certain. Looked up from germline, CDR1 is SEHNR and CDR2 is FQNEAQ (reference sequence). V lost 11 bases to trimming and J lost 5 bases, with 9 bases between them. The CDR3 runs to 10 residues. CDR3 coding DNA: TGTGCCGTTACGGGAACTGAAGCTTTCTTT. Encoded protein: CAVTGTEAFF.

CDR3 nucleotide sequence: TGCGCCAGCAGCTTGGCCGTTAGCAATCAGCCCCAGCATTTT. Its protein is CASSLAVSNQPQHF. The J gene is TRBJ1-5, the V gene TRBV5-1, with D uncertain. The germline V gene has CDR1 SGHRS and CDR2 YFSETQ. The CDR3 is 14 residues long. V lost 0 bases and J 0 bases, leaving 4 bases between the germline ends.

This chain connects TRBV5-8 to TRBJ1-1; D possibly corresponds to TRBD1 (5 bases). V was cut by 0 bases and J by 4 bases, with 16 bases left in between. The germline V gene has CDR1 SGHTS and CDR2 YDEGEE. The CDR3 runs 16 residues. DNA for the CDR3: TGTGCCAGCAGCTTGGTCAGCCTCTTGGGGCTCACTGAAGCTTTCTTT. Translated: CASSLVSLLGLTEAFF.

This clonotype was seen a few times. The chain has TRBV29-1 and TRBJ2-7; D might be TRBD1 (5 bases). Trimming took 0 bases from V and 6 from J, leaving 15 bases between them. The CDR3 runs 14 residues. Germline lookup yields CDR1 SQVTM and CDR2 ANQGSEA. Here the CDR3 DNA reads TGCAGCGTTGAAGATCAACCAGGGCCCTCCGAGCAGTACTTC. As protein: CSVEDQPGPSEQYF.

The chain combines TRBV5-6 with TRBJ1-5; D is possibly TRBD1 (5 bases). Per germline, CDR1 SGHDT and CDR2 YYEEEE. The CDR3 runs 14 residues. Trimming took off 0 bases at V and 7 bases at J, with 11 bases between the two ends. In DNA form, the CDR3 reads TGTGCCAGCAGCTTGGGGGGGGTGAAGCAGCCCCAGCATTTT. It codes for CASSLGGVKQPQHF.

The J gene is TRBJ1-5, the V gene TRBV3-1; TRBD1 matches 9 bases. V trimming: 1 base; J trimming: 3 bases; junction bases outside the gene matches: 4. This CDR3 is 16 amino acids long. Germline V gene lookup returns CDR1 LGHDT and CDR2 YNNKEL (reference sequence). The CDR3 protein is CASSQAGTGNNQPQHF. In nucleotides, the CDR3 is TGTGCCAGCAGCCAAGCTGGGACAGGGAACAATCAGCCCCAGCATTTT. The full variable domain, completed using reference TRBV3-1 and TRBJ1-5, is DTAVSQTPKYLVTQMGNDKSIKCEQNLGHDTMYWYKQDSKKFLKIMFSYNNKELIINETVPNRFSPKSPDKAHLNLHINSLELGDSAVYFCASSQAGTGNNQPQHFGDGTRLSIL.

J is TRBJ2-7 and V is TRBV11-3, with TRBD1 matching over 9 bases. The CDR3 loop spans 15 amino acids. The junction had 4 bases not matched to a gene; V was cut back by 1 base and J by 3 bases. Germline V lookup: CDR1 SGHNT, CDR2 YENEEA. Written as DNA, the CDR3 is TGTGCCAGCAGCTTAGGGACAGGGGTTTACTACGAGCAGTACTTC. Amino acid sequence: CASSLGTGVYYEQYF.

This clonotype has only a few counts. The chain uses TRBV12-3 or TRBV12-4 and TRBJ2-2; 7 nucleotides line up with TRBD1. J gave up 6 bases and V 6 bases, and 10 bases lay outside the gene matches. CDR3 length equals 15 residues. In nucleotides, the CDR3 is TGTGCCAGCAGATTACGACAGGGTTGGGCCGGGGAGCTGTTTTTT. It yields the protein CASRLRQGWAGELFF.

This chain uses TRBV6-2 or TRBV6-3 with TRBJ2-7, with 12 bases matching TRBD2. Trimming cost V 4 bases and J 6 bases; bases outside gene matches: 7. In germline, CDR1 is MNHEY, CDR2 SVGEGT. CDR3 length: 15 amino acids. CDR3 nucleotide sequence: TGTGCCAGCAGTTTCCGGACTAGCGGGATCCGCGAGCAGTACTTC. Amino acid sequence: CASSFRTSGIREQYF.

This clonotype came up a few times. The J gene is TRBJ2-3, the V gene TRBV7-2; tentative D call: TRBD2 (6 bases). V was pared by 1 base and J by 5 bases, with 16 bases between. Germline values: CDR1 SGHTA, CDR2 FQGNSA. This CDR3 comprises 16 residues. The CDR3: CASSLGPFDGGDTQYF. The CDR3 region has the DNA TGTGCCAGCAGCTTAGGACCCTTCGACGGGGGAGATACGCAGTATTTT.

This clonotype was picked up a small number of times. This sequence joins TRBV6-5 and TRBJ1-5; the match to TRBD1 covers 7 bases. The V gene's germline CDR1 is MNHEY and CDR2 SVGAGI. Unmatched junction bases numbered 11, after V lost 7 bases and J lost 5 bases. The CDR3 spans 15 residues. The CDR3 loop reads CASKRGTDRYQPQHF. The CDR3, as DNA: TGTGCCAGCAAAAGGGGGACAGACCGCTATCAGCCCCAGCATTTT.

The chain uses TRBV20-1 and TRBJ2-7; perhaps TRBD1 as D (5 bases). CDR1 is DFQATT, CDR2 SNEGSKA, per germline (reference sequence). Trimming took off 6 bases at V and 0 bases at J, with 18 bases between the two ends. The length of the CDR3 is 15 residues. The CDR3 loop reads CSALPGHSSSYEQYF. DNA for the CDR3: TGCAGTGCCCTCCCAGGACACTCGAGCTCCTACGAGCAGTACTTC.

V and J are TRBV6-5 and TRBJ1-2; 9 bases map to TRBD1. The CDR3 has 15 residues. Germline loops: CDR1 MNHEY, CDR2 SVGAGI. V gave up 6 bases and J gave up 8 bases; unmatched junction bases: 13. CDR3 protein: CASSETTGTGSGYTF. CDR3 in DNA: TGTGCCAGCAGCGAAACGACCGGGACAGGGTCCGGCTACACCTTC.

In its sample, this clonotype was seen many times. The chain recombines TRBV24-1 with TRBJ2-1; the match to TRBD2 covers 9 bases. V dropped 1 base and J dropped 6; count of bases not matched to a gene: 6. Germline values: CDR1 KGHDR, CDR2 SFDVKD. The CDR3 covers 16 residues. The DNA of the CDR3 is TGTGCCACCAGTGATTTCTGGCGGGGGGGCCGCAATGAGCAGTTCTTC. This codes for CATSDFWRGGRNEQFF.

This clonotype turned up a few times. J is TRBJ2-2 and V is TRBV3-1; 8 bases align to TRBD1. The CDR3 length is 15 residues. The germline V gene has CDR1 LGHDT and CDR2 YNNKEL (reference sequence). The J segment lost 4 bases and the V segment lost 4 bases, leaving 5 bases of the junction unmatched. The CDR3 DNA sequence: TGTGCCAGCAGCCCGACAGGGGTGGTCACCGGGGAGCTGTTTTTT. Encoded protein: CASSPTGVVTGELFF. Looking up the rest from reference TRBV3-1 and TRBJ2-2 gives the full variable domain: DTAVSQTPKYLVTQMGNDKSIKCEQNLGHDTMYWYKQDSKKFLKIMFSYNNKELIINETVPNRFSPKSPDKAHLNLHINSLELGDSAVYFCASSPTGVVTGELFFGEGSRLTVL.

This clonotype has more than one count but fewer than ten. The rearrangement uses TRBV24-1 and TRBJ2-7; D remains ambiguous. Between the trimmed V and J ends, which lost 5 bases and 1 base, there was a span of 17 bases. The CDR3 contains 16 residues. Germline V gene sequence: CDR1 KGHDR, CDR2 SFDVKD. DNA of the CDR3: TGTGCCACCAGTGCGCTGGCCAGTCCTGAATCCTACGAGCAGTACTTC. Its protein product is CATSALASPESYEQYF.

In its sample, this clonotype was seen a few times. The chain joins TRBV15 to TRBJ2-7; D unresolved. V was trimmed by 2 bases and J by 4 bases, leaving 6 bases between them. Germline V gene data show CDR1 as LNHNV and CDR2 as YYDKDF (reference sequence). The CDR3 has 12 amino acids. This chain's CDR3 is CATSRPRYEQYF. The CDR3 DNA reads TGTGCCACCAGCAGACCTCGTTACGAGCAGTACTTC.

There are many counts of this clonotype. The chain uses TRBV7-9 and TRBJ1-1, with 11 bases identical to TRBD1. The CDR3 has 14 residues. Germline V gene sequence: CDR1 SEHNR, CDR2 FQNEAQ (reference sequence). V lost 3 bases and J lost 6; bases outside the gene matches: 3. The CDR3 DNA follows: TGTGCCAGCAGCTTTCCGGGACAGGGGGCTGAAGCTTTCTTT. This encodes CASSFPGQGAEAFF.

This clonotype came up a few times. CDR3: CASSQSLAGAYNEQFF. The CDR3 DNA is TGTGCCAGCAGCCAATCACTAGCGGGGGCGTACAATGAGCAGTTCTTC. The gene calls are TRBV3-1 and TRBJ2-1, with TRBD2 matching 11 bases. This CDR3 contains 16 residues. Germline loops: CDR1 LGHDT, CDR2 YNNKEL (reference sequence). J was trimmed by 4 bases and V by 2 bases; bases with no gene match: 4.

This rearrangement joins TRBV10-3 to TRBJ2-5; no reliable D call. Trimming shortened V by 6 bases and J by 1 base, and 6 bases separated the two germline ends. The CDR3 has 12 residues. Germline V gives CDR1 ENHRY, CDR2 SYGVKD. CDR3 protein: CAIRASQETQYF. The CDR3 nucleotides are TGTGCCATCAGGGCCAGCCAAGAGACCCAGTACTTC.

This clonotype was recorded many times. This chain joins TRBV24-1 and TRBJ1-5, with a possible D match to TRBD1 (6 bases). The CDR3 is 16 amino acids. V lost 2 bases and J 3 bases, leaving 13 bases between the germline ends. Germline V gives CDR1 KGHDR, CDR2 SFDVKD. The CDR3 loop reads CATSDSGRGHNQPQHF. CDR3 sequence (DNA): TGTGCCACCAGTGATTCGGGCAGGGGACACAATCAGCCCCAGCATTTT.

This clonotype was counted between two and nine times. CDR3 protein: CASSLVGPPEQYF. CDR3 in DNA: TGTGCCAGCAGCTTAGTGGGGCCACCCGAGCAGTACTTC. V gene TRBV7-9 combines with J gene TRBJ2-7; D is perhaps TRBD1 (5 bases). The CDR3 is made up of 13 amino acids. CDR1 and CDR2 from the germline V gene are SEHNR and FQNEAQ (reference sequence). V gave up 1 base and J gave up 6 bases, with 10 bases separating them.

The J gene is TRBJ2-3, the V gene TRBV29-1; 7 nucleotides align to TRBD1. Looked up from germline, CDR1 is SQVTM and CDR2 is ANQGSEA. The ends lost 7 bases at V and 2 bases at J; junction bases unmatched: 12. This CDR3 comprises 15 residues. DNA of the CDR3: TGCAGCGCTAGAGGGACAGCTTCTTACACAGATACGCAGTATTTT. Translated, it gives CSARGTASYTDTQYF.

The J gene is TRBJ1-4, the V gene TRBV30; 7 bases agree with TRBD1. This CDR3 region has 17 residues. V lost 7 bases, J lost 0 bases, and 14 bases stayed unmatched. The germline V gene has CDR1 GTSNPN and CDR2 SVGIG (reference sequence). CDR3: CAFDRERPVATNEKLFF. The CDR3 nucleotides read TGTGCCTTCGACAGGGAAAGGCCCGTTGCAACTAATGAAAAACTGTTTTTT. The entire variable domain, with the rest obtained from reference TRBV30 and TRBJ1-4, is as follows: SQTIHQWPATLVQPVGSPLSLECTVEGTSNPNLYWYRQAAGRGLQLLFYSVGIGQISSEVPQNLSASRPQDRQFILSSKKLLLSDSGFYLCAFDRERPVATNEKLFFGSGTQLSVL.